Listed below are T cell receptor beta chains from one sample, sequenced in a study of early T cells in non-severe SARS-CoV-2 infection. A single record per CDR3 protein comes from TCRdb applying MiXCR to the 5' RACE reads. The table shows tens of thousands of distinct CDR3 sequences, with 5.7% occurring only once. The specimen sequenced was whole blood. The source of these receptors is an adult who was a healthcare worker with PCR-confirmed SARS-CoV-2 infection or an uninfected control (not recorded which). Both conserved end residues are part of each CDR3. Fields, in order: D gene, clone size, V gene, J gene, CDR3 DNA, CDR3 protein. D genes are given only for firm matches. Clone size is not always given. Where it is, it says once, few, many or a class for expanded clones.

>.|.|TRBV5-1|TRBJ1-3
TGCGCCAGCAGCCGAGTAGGGACCGACTCTGGAAACACCATATATTTT
CASSRVGTDSGNTIYF
>.|many|TRBV4-2|TRBJ1-5
TGTGCCAGCAGCCAAGAATTAGGGAGGGGAGGTCAGCCCCAGCATTTT
CASSQELGRGGQPQHF
>TRBD2|many|TRBV13|TRBJ2-5
TGTGCCAGCAGCTTAGCGGGAGGTGTCCAAGAGACCCAGTACTTC
CASSLAGGVQETQYF
>.|many|TRBV6-6|TRBJ2-3
TGTGCCAGCAGTGCCAATGGGCGGAAGCACACAGATACGCAGTATTTT
CASSANGRKHTDTQYF
>TRBD1|many|TRBV12-3/TRBV12-4|TRBJ1-1
TGTGCCAGCAGTTTTAACATGCAGGGGGCCCTAAACACTGAAGCTTTCTTT
CASSFNMQGALNTEAFF
>TRBD2|few|TRBV7-2|TRBJ2-7
TGTGCCAGCAGCTTAGTTGGCGGGAGTTACGAGCAGTACTTC
CASSLVGGSYEQYF
>.|.|TRBV12-3/TRBV12-4|TRBJ2-1
TGTGCCAGCAGTTCCCCCGGGACCTTCATCCCGAATGAGCAGTTCTTC
CASSSPGTFIPNEQFF
>.|.|TRBV2|TRBJ2-7
TGTGCCAGCAGTCTCGGGACTTTACAGTACTTC
CASSLGTLQYF
>.|many|TRBV20-1|TRBJ1-5
TGCAGTGCCCGCAGAATTAGCAATCAGCCCCAGCATTTT
CSARRISNQPQHF
>.|.|TRBV29-1|TRBJ2-2
TGCAGCGCGCGGACTGGGAACACCGGGGAGCTGTTTTTT
CSARTGNTGELFF
>.|many|TRBV20-1|TRBJ2-7
TGCAGTGCAGAGAGTTCCTACGAGCAGTACTTC
CSAESSYEQYF
>TRBD1|many|TRBV7-3|TRBJ2-6
TGTGCCAGCAGCTCCTACCGTGGGACAGGGGCGTCCGGGGCCAACGTCCTGACTTTC
CASSSYRGTGASGANVLTF
>.|many|TRBV5-1|TRBJ2-7
TGCGCCAGCAGCTTCAAGGGCCCGGAGCAGTACTTC
CASSFKGPEQYF
>TRBD1|few|TRBV25-1|TRBJ2-1
TGTGCCAGCAGTAACGACAGGGGCTCCTACAATGAGCAGTTCTTC
CASSNDRGSYNEQFF
>.|many|TRBV6-2/TRBV6-3|TRBJ2-7
TGTGCCAGCACCACAACGTCAGGGATCGACTACGAGCAGTACTTC
CASTTTSGIDYEQYF
>TRBD1|many|TRBV18|TRBJ2-7
TGTGCCAGCTCCCGTACCCAGCAGGGGGCCTCCTACGAGCAGTACTTC
CASSRTQQGASYEQYF
>.|many|TRBV7-3|TRBJ2-1
TGTGCCAGCAGCTTAATCGTCAGTGTCAGGGCTCACCATGAGCAGTTCTTC
CASSLIVSVRAHHEQFF
>TRBD2|.|TRBV10-2|TRBJ2-7
TGCGCCAGCAGTGAGGCGGGACTAGGGTACGAGCAGTACTTC
CASSEAGLGYEQYF
>.|few|TRBV7-2|TRBJ1-3
TGTGCCAGCAGCTTGGGGGTAATGGGTGGAAACACCATATATTTT
CASSLGVMGGNTIYF
>.|few|TRBV5-5|TRBJ2-1
TGTGCCAGCAGCTTTTCCCCGGACACAAACTACAATGAGCAGTTCTTC
CASSFSPDTNYNEQFF
>.|many|TRBV6-2/TRBV6-3|TRBJ2-2
TGTGCCAGCAGTTTATTGGGATCTAACACCGGGGAGCTGTTTTTT
CASSLLGSNTGELFF
>.|.|TRBV20-1|TRBJ2-1
TGCAGTGCTCCCAGGAGGGGTGAGCAGTTCTTC
CSAPRRGEQFF
>.|many|TRBV3-1|TRBJ2-1
TGTGCCAGCAGCCAAGGGTACGAGCAGTTCTTC
CASSQGYEQFF
>.|many|TRBV28|TRBJ1-1
TGTGCCAGCAGTTTATGGAGAAGCACTGAAGCTTTCTTT
CASSLWRSTEAFF
>.|.|TRBV27|TRBJ2-1
TGTGCCAGCAGTTTATGGACAGGGAGGGTCAATGAGCAGTTCTTC
CASSLWTGRVNEQFF
>.|many|TRBV20-1|TRBJ2-2
TGCAGTGCTAGAGATGGGGCTGCGGACACCGGGGAGCTGTTTTTT
CSARDGAADTGELFF
>.|few|TRBV7-3|TRBJ1-4
TGTGCCAGCAGCGCCGGGACCGAGAATGAAAAACTGTTTTTT
CASSAGTENEKLFF
>TRBD1|few|TRBV29-1|TRBJ2-3
TGCAGCGTTGAACAGGGGGTCACAGATACGCAGTATTTT
CSVEQGVTDTQYF
>TRBD2|.|TRBV6-4|TRBJ2-2
TGTGCCAGCAGTCGAGGACTAGCGGGAGAAGACGGGGAGCTGTTTTTT
CASSRGLAGEDGELFF
>.|few|TRBV5-1|TRBJ2-2
TGCGCCAGCATGGGTCCGGACACCGGGGAGCTGTTTTTT
CASMGPDTGELFF
>TRBD2|many|TRBV6-1|TRBJ2-7
TGTGCCAGCAGTACTCTTAGCGGGAGCTCCTACGAGCAGTACTTC
CASSTLSGSSYEQYF
>.|.|TRBV5-5|TRBJ2-1
TGTGCCAGCAGCTTTAACAATCAGCAGTTCTTC
CASSFNNQQFF
>.|.|TRBV6-9|TRBJ2-1
TGTGCCAGCGGTCCACTTGTCTCCTCCTACAATGAGCAGTTCTTC
CASGPLVSSYNEQFF
>TRBD2|many|TRBV6-5|TRBJ2-2
TGTGCCAGCAGTTCCCATGCGGCTGGCGGGAGGGCCTATTTTACCGGGGAGCTGTTTTTT
CASSSHAAGGRAYFTGELFF
>TRBD1|.|TRBV6-5|TRBJ2-3
TGTGCCAGCAGTTCCGACAGGGAACGCACAGATACGCAGTATTTT
CASSSDRERTDTQYF
>.|many|TRBV7-9|TRBJ1-5
TGTGCCAGCAGCCATGATGGGGGGCGGCAACAGCCCCAGCATTTT
CASSHDGGRQQPQHF
>.|many|TRBV19|TRBJ2-3
TGTGCCAGTAGTATCGAGGACAGCACAGATACGCAGTATTTT
CASSIEDSTDTQYF